This T cell receptor (beta chain) was profiled in a study of blood T cell repertoires in COVID-19. Turning to the study itself: Researchers got acute and convalescent COVID-19 samples from the United States, Italy and Spain. T cells, B-cell-depleted T cells, or PBMCs provided the cDNA or gDNA that served as material.

The V gene's germline CDR1 is PRHDT and CDR2 FYEKMQ (reference sequence). Trimming took 5 bases from V and 6 from J; bases not matched to a gene: 9. This CDR3 has 15 amino acids. Study processing details: Using reference gene primer amplification, nucleated cell counts were estimated. Assay used: immunoSEQ multiplex PCR; TCRdb lists only in-frame clones, some missing. V, J and clone size derive from that table, while D and trimming were established from the DNA sequence. This sample yields approximately 140,000 clones, of which approximately 80% are seen a single time; 7.5% to 9.5% belongs to the top ten.

The chain uses TRBV13 and TRBJ2-3, with 9 bases lining up with TRBD1. Sequencing input: peripheral blood. This TCR derives from a human donor with acute or convalescent COVID-19. The donor label of this sample is uncertain. For the CDR3, the DNA is TGTGCCAGCAGCGCGTTACAGGGGGCAAAGGATACGCAGTATTTT. Protein product: CASSALQGAKDTQYF.